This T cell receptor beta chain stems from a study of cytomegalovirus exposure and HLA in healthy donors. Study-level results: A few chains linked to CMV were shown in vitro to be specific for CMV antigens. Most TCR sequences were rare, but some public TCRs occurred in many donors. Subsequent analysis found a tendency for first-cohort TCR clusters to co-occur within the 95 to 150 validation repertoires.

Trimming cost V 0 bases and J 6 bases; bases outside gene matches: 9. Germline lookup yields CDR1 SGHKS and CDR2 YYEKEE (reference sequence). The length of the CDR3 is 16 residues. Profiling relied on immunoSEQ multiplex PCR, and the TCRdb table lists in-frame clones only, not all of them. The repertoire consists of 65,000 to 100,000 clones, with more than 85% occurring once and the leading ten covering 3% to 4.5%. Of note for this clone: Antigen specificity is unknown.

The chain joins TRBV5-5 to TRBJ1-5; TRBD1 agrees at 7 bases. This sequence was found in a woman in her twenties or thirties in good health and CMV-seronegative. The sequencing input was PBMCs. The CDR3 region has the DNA TGTGCCAGCAGCTTGGAGCGAGGGGGCCTCAGTCAGCCCCAGCATTTT. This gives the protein CASSLERGGLSQPQHF.